The T cell receptor beta chain under discussion was sequenced for a study of neurological immune-mediated disorders. On the study more broadly: Relapsing-remitting patients made up about 90% of the roughly 34 multiple sclerosis patients, and secondary progressive patients made up 3.

The authors made cDNA by 5'RACE with 10-nucleotide random UMIs. A single record per CDR3 protein comes from TCRdb applying MiXCR to the 5' RACE reads. Here the sample spans roughly 56,000 distinct CDR3 sequences, about 3.4% being singletons. This clonotype appeared many times. Its antigen remains unknown. The germline V and J ends were trimmed by 6 bases and 0 bases, with 12 bases remaining between them. The CDR3 contains 15 residues. Study findings and constraints: There was no clinical or MRI feature that was associated with the multiple sclerosis repertoire cluster. Phylogenetic grouping assigned the repertoires of 18 of 34 multiple sclerosis patients to a single related-CDR3 cluster, representing a possible signature.

Sequencing was performed on PBMCs. This clonotype was obtained from a woman in her sixties with multiple sclerosis. The V gene is TRBV12-3 or TRBV12-4, the J gene TRBJ1-5; D perhaps matches TRBD1 (5 bases). DNA for the CDR3: TGTGCCAGCAGGATCAGGGAGTATAGCAATCAGCCCCAGCATTTT. It specifies CASRIREYSNQPQHF.